Presented here are 25 T cell receptor beta chains from one specimen sequenced in a study of T cell responses to AZD1222 COVID-19 vaccine. The assay was immunoSEQ multiplex PCR, and TCRdb's table has in-frame clones only and misses some. This sample has 100,000 to 150,000 clones, with around 87% found just once. The source was peripheral blood, collected on day 0 of AZD1222 vaccination. The origin of the receptors is an adult in good health.

The V call is TRBV28, the J call TRBJ2-3, with TRBD2 identical over 9 bases. Germline V gene data show CDR1 as MDHEN and CDR2 as SYDVKM. Germline trimming cut 6 bases from V and 2 bases from J; bases unmatched to any gene: 6. There are 15 residues in the CDR3. CDR3: CASSQAGGYTDTQYF. The CDR3 bases are TGTGCCAGCAGCCAAGCGGGGGGTTACACAGATACGCAGTATTTT.

The chain has TRBV5-1 and TRBJ2-7; the D is unclear. V was pared by 0 bases and J by 0 bases, with 10 bases between. In germline, CDR1 is SGHRS, CDR2 YFSETQ. The CDR3 covers 15 residues. The CDR3 spells CASSLGSRSSYEQYF. The CDR3 DNA sequence: TGCGCCAGCAGCTTGGGCAGCCGGAGCTCCTACGAGCAGTACTTC.

V usage is TRBV27 and J usage is TRBJ1-1; possibly TRBD1 for D (5 bases). V was trimmed by 4 bases and J by 8 bases, leaving 14 bases between them. Germline V gene data show CDR1 as MNHEY and CDR2 as SMNVEV (reference sequence). The CDR3 is 13 amino acids. In DNA, the CDR3 is TGTGCCAGCAGTTACTTGGGGGTTGGGGAAGCTTTCTTT. Its translation: CASSYLGVGEAFF.

The V and J genes are TRBV4-2 and TRBJ2-2; 8 positions agree with TRBD2. V lost 0 bases, J lost 9 bases, and 9 bases stayed unmatched. CDR3 size: 16 residues. In germline, CDR1 is LGHNA, CDR2 YNFKEQ. The CDR3 protein is CASSQDLSGGPRELFF. CDR3 sequence (DNA): TGTGCCAGCAGCCAAGATCTCAGCGGGGGCCCCCGGGAGCTGTTTTTT.

The chain combines TRBV2 with TRBJ1-2, with 8 nucleotides matching TRBD1. The germline V gene encodes CDR1 SNHLY and CDR2 FYNNEI. The CDR3 consists of 12 residues. Trimming removed 8 bases from V and 7 bases from J; junction bases left unmatched: 6. The chain's CDR3 is CASATGEVGYTF. The CDR3 DNA is TGTGCCAGCGCGACAGGGGAGGTTGGCTACACCTTC.

This chain joins TRBV5-6 and TRBJ2-5; a weak D match, TRBD1 (5 bases). This CDR3 comprises 12 residues. The V end was cut by 2 bases, the J end by 7 bases, with 9 bases between. Germline CDR1 and CDR2: SGHDT and YYEEEE. CDR3 DNA: TGTGCCAGCAGCTTCGTTCAGGGGACCCAGTACTTC. Protein sequence: CASSFVQGTQYF. Variable domain in full (rest from reference TRBV5-6 and TRBJ2-5): DAGVTQSPTHLIKTRGQQVTLRCSPKSGHDTVSWYQQALGQGPQFIFQYYEEEERQRGNFPDRFSGHQFPNYSSELNVNALLLGDSALYLCASSFVQGTQYFGPGTRLLVL.

Note on this clone: The sample holds other DNA sequences that translate to the same CDR3. The chain recombines TRBV7-9 with TRBJ2-1; D gene ambiguous. V was shortened by 1 base and J by 7 bases, with 8 bases between the two germline ends. Germline V gives CDR1 SEHNR, CDR2 FQNEAQ (reference sequence). The CDR3 is 13 residues long. The CDR3, as DNA: TGTGCCAGCAGCTTAGGGTCCGGGAATGAGCAGTTCTTC. This sequence encodes CASSLGSGNEQFF.

The rearrangement uses TRBV19 and TRBJ1-2, with 10 positions matching TRBD1. Looked up from germline, CDR1 is LNHDA and CDR2 is SQIVND (reference sequence). CDR3 size: 16 residues. The V and J ends lost 6 bases and 5 bases, in that order; junction bases with no gene match: 12. The CDR3 here is CASRTSRDRGRYGYTF. The CDR3 DNA follows: TGTGCCAGTAGAACATCCCGGGACAGGGGAAGATATGGCTACACCTTC. The complete variable domain, with remaining parts taken from reference TRBV19 and TRBJ1-2, reads DGGITQSPKYLFRKEGQNVTLSCEQNLNHDAMYWYRQDPGQGLRLIYYSQIVNDFQKGDIAEGYSVSREKKESFPLTVTSAQKNPTAFYLCASRTSRDRGRYGYTFGSGTRLTVV.

The V and J genes are TRBV29-1 and TRBJ1-2; weak D call: TRBD1 (5 bases). The germline V gene has CDR1 SQVTM and CDR2 ANQGSEA. The V gene lost 4 bases and the J gene lost 6 bases, with 12 bases spanning the gap. The CDR3 runs 12 residues. The chain's CDR3 is CSVVRLGDGYTF. The CDR3 DNA follows: TGCAGCGTTGTGAGGCTAGGGGATGGCTACACCTTC.

The chain recombines TRBV11-2 with TRBJ2-3, with D possibly called TRBD1 or TRBD2 (6 bases each). CDR3 length: 14 residues. Germline lookup yields CDR1 SGHAT and CDR2 FQNNGV. Trimming took 5 bases from V and 3 from J, leaving 12 bases between them. CDR3 bases: TGTGCCAGCAGCCGGGGGCGGGGAACAGATACGCAGTATTTT. Residues: CASSRGRGTDTQYF.

The chain links TRBV9 to TRBJ1-2; the match to TRBD1 covers 8 bases. The CDR3 extends over 13 amino acids. V was pared by 4 bases and J by 3 bases, with 2 bases of the junction left unmatched. Germline V CDR1 and CDR2: SGDLS, YYNGEE. The CDR3 region is CASSPDRDYGYTF. Written as DNA, the CDR3 is TGTGCCAGCAGCCCGGACAGGGACTATGGCTACACCTTC.

V is TRBV6-2 or TRBV6-3 and J is TRBJ1-5; the D is unclear. Germline values: CDR1 MNHEY, CDR2 SVGEGT. Deletions cut 6 bases from V and 6 bases from J, with 6 bases between. This CDR3 has 11 amino acids. The CDR3: CASSRRQPQHF. The CDR3 nucleotides read TGTGCCAGCAGCCGCCGTCAGCCCCAGCATTTT.

This clone showed up just once. The chain has TRBV6-1 and TRBJ1-3; 8 bases are shared with TRBD1. Germline V gene lookup returns CDR1 MNHNS and CDR2 SASEGT. The V and J ends lost 4 bases and 2 bases, in that order; junction bases with no gene match: 7. This CDR3 is built from 16 residues. The CDR3 is CASSVGRGLTGNTIYF. Written as DNA, the CDR3 is TGTGCCAGCAGTGTTGGCAGGGGGCTCACTGGAAACACCATATATTTT.

The CDR3 sequence: CASRGLASDEQFF. The CDR3 DNA is TGTGCCAGCAGGGGACTAGCGAGCGATGAGCAGTTCTTC. The V call is TRBV12-3 or TRBV12-4, the J call TRBJ2-1; 10 nucleotides agree with TRBD2. The CDR3 runs 13 residues. Germline trimming cut 6 bases from V and 8 bases from J; bases unmatched to any gene: 4.

The rearrangement uses TRBV2 and TRBJ1-1; D perhaps matches TRBD1 (5 bases). Trimming stripped 3 bases from V and 11 bases from J, with 16 bases between. The CDR3 is made up of 13 amino acids. The germline CDR1 and CDR2 sequences are SNHLY and FYNNEI. The CDR3 loop is CASSDGTSPRAFF. The DNA for the CDR3 is TGTGCCAGCAGTGACGGGACGTCCCCAAGGGCTTTCTTT.

The V call is TRBV12-5, the J call TRBJ2-1; maybe TRBD2 (6 bases). Germline CDR1 reads LGHNT; CDR2 reads FRNRAP. The V and J ends lost 6 bases and 4 bases respectively, with 16 bases between them. CDR3 length: 15 residues. The CDR3: CASGLPAGLYNEQFF. In DNA form, the CDR3 reads TGTGCTAGTGGACTCCCGGCGGGGCTATACAATGAGCAGTTCTTC.

This chain's CDR3 is CASYPRGSTDTQYF. CDR3 DNA: TGCGCCAGCTACCCGAGGGGGAGCACAGATACGCAGTATTTT. This chain joins TRBV23-1 and TRBJ2-3; D is possibly TRBD1 (6 bases). TRBV23-1 is recorded as an ORF, its role being uncertain. The CDR3 runs to 14 residues. The V end lost 8 bases, the J end lost 0 bases, and 12 bases lay between the germline ends.

The chain is built from TRBV2 and TRBJ1-2; the D gene is possibly TRBD1 (5 bases). Germline V gene lookup returns CDR1 SNHLY and CDR2 FYNNEI. The CDR3 runs to 13 residues. V was trimmed by 11 bases and J by 6 bases, leaving 19 bases between them. Here the CDR3 reads CASAEGVLHGYTF. The CDR3, as DNA: TGTGCCTCGGCGGAAGGGGTCCTCCATGGCTACACCTTC.

Here the CDR3 DNA reads TGTGCCAGTAGTATAGATGGGGTATCTGGAAACACCATATATTTT. This gives the protein CASSIDGVSGNTIYF. V usage is TRBV19 and J usage is TRBJ1-3; no firm D call. This CDR3 is built from 15 residues. The V end lost 0 bases, the J end lost 1 base, and 7 bases lay between the germline ends. Germline lookup yields CDR1 LNHDA and CDR2 SQIVND (reference sequence). Variable domain in full (rest from reference TRBV19 and TRBJ1-3): DGGITQSPKYLFRKEGQNVTLSCEQNLNHDAMYWYRQDPGQGLRLIYYSQIVNDFQKGDIAEGYSVSREKKESFPLTVTSAQKNPTAFYLCASSIDGVSGNTIYFGEGSWLTVV.

The chain joins TRBV3-1 (or the pseudogene TRBV3-2) to TRBJ1-1; TRBD1 agrees at 11 bases. Germline V gene sequence: CDR1 LGHDT, CDR2 YNNKEL (reference sequence). The CDR3 loop spans 13 amino acids. The V segment lost 1 base and the J segment 12 bases; nucleotides outside the gene matches: 4. CDR3 DNA sequence: TGTGCCAGCAGCCAAGCTCGGGACAGGGGGTCTTTCTTT. Translation gives CASSQARDRGSFF.

The chain employs TRBV2 and TRBJ2-5; 13 bases are shared with TRBD2. The CDR3 has 13 residues. J was trimmed by 7 bases and V by 7 bases; bases with no gene match: 3. From germline, CDR1 is SNHLY and CDR2 FYNNEI. In DNA, the CDR3 is TGTGCCAGCACGACTAGCGGGGGGATGACCCAGTACTTC. This codes for CASTTSGGMTQYF.

The chain has TRBV2 and TRBJ1-1, with 7 nucleotides matching TRBD1. The CDR3 consists of 15 residues. Germline V gene lookup returns CDR1 SNHLY and CDR2 FYNNEI. V shed 8 bases, J shed 1 base, and the junction held 10 bases outside the gene matches. The CDR3 is CASPTRDRPNTEAFF. The CDR3 bases are TGTGCCAGCCCGACCCGGGACAGACCGAACACTGAAGCTTTCTTT.

This chain connects TRBV18 to TRBJ2-7, with TRBD2 as a possible D gene (7 bases). Deletions cut 1 base from V and 0 bases from J, with 10 bases between. The germline gives CDR1 KGHSH, CDR2 LQKENI. The CDR3 sequence is 15 residues long. CDR3 bases: TGTGCCAGCTCACCACGGGGGGGCGGCTCCTACGAGCAGTACTTC. Residues: CASSPRGGGSYEQYF.

The chain carries TRBV19 and TRBJ2-7; 7 bases are shared with TRBD1. This CDR3 contains 14 residues. The V segment lost 3 bases and the J segment 2 bases; nucleotides outside the gene matches: 4. Per the germline V gene, CDR1 is LNHDA and CDR2 is SQIVND (reference sequence). CDR3 in amino acids: CASSIGGTAYEQYF. The CDR3 DNA reads as TGTGCCAGTAGTATCGGTGGGACAGCCTACGAGCAGTACTTC.

The chain uses TRBV6-2 or TRBV6-3 and TRBJ2-5, with a weak D call TRBD2 (6 bases). V lost 2 bases and J 2 bases, leaving 12 bases between the germline ends. Germline V lookup: CDR1 MNHEY, CDR2 SVGEGT. The CDR3 runs 15 residues. CDR3 bases: TGTGCCAGCAGTTACGTGGGGGGAGGTCAAGAGACCCAGTACTTC. As protein: CASSYVGGGQETQYF.